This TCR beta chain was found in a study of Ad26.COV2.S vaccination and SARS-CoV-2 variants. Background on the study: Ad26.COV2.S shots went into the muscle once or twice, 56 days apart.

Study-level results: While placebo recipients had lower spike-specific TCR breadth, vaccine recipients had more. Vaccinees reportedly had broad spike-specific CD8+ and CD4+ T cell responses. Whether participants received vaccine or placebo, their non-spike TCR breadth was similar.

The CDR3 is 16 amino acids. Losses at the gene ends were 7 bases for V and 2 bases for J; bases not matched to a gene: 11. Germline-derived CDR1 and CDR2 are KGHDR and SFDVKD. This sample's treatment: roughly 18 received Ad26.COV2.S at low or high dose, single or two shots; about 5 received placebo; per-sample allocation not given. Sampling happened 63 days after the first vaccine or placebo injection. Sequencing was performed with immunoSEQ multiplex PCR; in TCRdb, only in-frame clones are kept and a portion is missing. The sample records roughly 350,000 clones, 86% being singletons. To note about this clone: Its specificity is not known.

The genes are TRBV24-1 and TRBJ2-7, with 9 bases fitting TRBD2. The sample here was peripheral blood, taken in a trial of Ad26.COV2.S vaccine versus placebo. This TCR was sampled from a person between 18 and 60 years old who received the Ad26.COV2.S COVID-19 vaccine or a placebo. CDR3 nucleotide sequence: TGTGCCACCAGCGGTGTAGCGGGAGTTGCTCCCTACGAGCAGTACTTC. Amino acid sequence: CATSGVAGVAPYEQYF.